A single sample gave rise to the 27 T cell receptor beta chains below, sequenced in a study of response to subunit inactivated influenza vaccine. TCRdb analysed the RT-PCR reads with MiXCR anew, one entry per CDR3 protein. Found here are roughly 500,000 distinct CDR3 sequences, about 17% of them singletons; the top ten hold approximately 3%. The starting material was CD4+ T cells sorted from PBMCs, obtained 23 to 25 months after vaccination. These receptors were collected from a man aged 45 to 70 who received an inactivated influenza vaccine.

This chain links TRBV20-1 with TRBJ1-2, with D maybe TRBD1 (6 bases). Germline values: CDR1 DFQATT, CDR2 SNEGSKA (reference sequence). The V end lost 5 bases, the J end lost 4 bases, and 20 bases lay between the germline ends. There are 15 residues in the CDR3. CDR3 sequence (DNA): TGCAGTGCTTCATCACTACAGGGTGGGATCTATGGCTACACCTTC. It codes for CSASSLQGGIYGYTF.

This clonotype was seen only a few times. The chain is built from TRBV28 and TRBJ2-7, with TRBD2 identical over 8 bases. CDR1 and CDR2 from the germline V gene are MDHEN and SYDVKM. The length of the CDR3 is 14 residues. V lost 6 bases and J lost 2; bases outside the gene matches: 6. The CDR3 region has the DNA TGTGCCAGCAGCCCTACTAGCGGCCCCTACGAGCAGTACTTC. Its protein product is CASSPTSGPYEQYF.

V and J are TRBV4-3 and TRBJ1-2, with a tentative D call TRBD1 (6 bases). The CDR3 loop spans 14 amino acids. Per germline, CDR1 LGHNA and CDR2 YSLEER. Trimming pared 2 bases from V and 6 bases from J, leaving 13 bases between. Here the CDR3 DNA reads TGCGCCAGCAGCCAAATCGGCAGGGACAATGGCTACACCTTC. Its translation is CASSQIGRDNGYTF.

This chain links TRBV3-1 with TRBJ2-7; the match to TRBD2 covers 10 bases. V dropped 4 bases and J dropped 4; count of bases not matched to a gene: 13. Germline-derived CDR1 and CDR2 are LGHDT and YNNKEL (reference sequence). CDR3 length: 17 amino acids. The CDR3 protein is CASSPLLAGDLIYEQYF. The CDR3 nucleotides are TGTGCCAGCAGCCCGCTGCTAGCGGGGGACCTAATATACGAGCAGTACTTC.

This clonotype was detected only a few times. V and J are TRBV20-1 and TRBJ2-5, with a weak D call TRBD1 (5 bases). The CDR3 sequence is 13 residues long. The germline V gene has CDR1 DFQATT and CDR2 SNEGSKA (reference sequence). The V and J ends lost 6 bases and 2 bases respectively, with 13 bases between them. The CDR3 DNA sequence: TGCAGTGCCAGACAGTGGACACAAGAGACCCAGTACTTC. It codes for CSARQWTQETQYF.

This clonotype has more than one count but fewer than ten. V is TRBV29-1 and J is TRBJ1-1, with D uncertain. This CDR3 comprises 12 residues. V gave up 4 bases and J gave up 5 bases, with 11 bases separating them. Germline CDR1 SQVTM, CDR2 ANQGSEA. The CDR3 DNA reads as TGCAGCGTTGCAACCCGCGGGACTGAAGCTTTCTTT. Its protein product is CSVATRGTEAFF.

There are a few counts of this clonotype. J is TRBJ2-7 and V is TRBV12-3 or TRBV12-4; 10 nucleotides line up with TRBD1. V trimming: 6 bases; J trimming: 6 bases; junction bases outside the gene matches: 8. The length of the CDR3 is 14 residues. DNA of the CDR3: TGTGCCAGCAGCGTCACCGGGACAGGGGTCGAGCAGTACTTC. Translating gives CASSVTGTGVEQYF.

V and J are TRBV28 and TRBJ1-1; D call uncertain. Trimming cost V 2 bases and J 7 bases, with 8 bases left between them. CDR3 size: 12 residues. CDR1 is MDHEN and CDR2 is SYDVKM in the germline V gene. The CDR3 region has the DNA TGTGCCAGCAGTTTAAGTGGCAGTGAAGCTTTCTTT. This codes for CASSLSGSEAFF.

A few counts support this clonotype. The rearrangement links TRBV30 to TRBJ2-1; 8 bases align to TRBD2. After removal of 4 bases from V and 6 bases from J, the junction contained 5 bases not matched to a gene. This CDR3 is 13 amino acids long. CDR1 is GTSNPN, CDR2 SVGIG, per germline (reference sequence). As DNA, the CDR3 is TGTGCCTGGACACGTACTAGCGGCAATGAGCAGTTCTTC. This gives the protein CAWTRTSGNEQFF.

This clonotype was detected only a few times. V usage is TRBV18 and J usage is TRBJ2-5; 8 nucleotides agree with TRBD1. The CDR3 loop spans 16 amino acids. Per the germline V gene, CDR1 is KGHSH and CDR2 is LQKENI. Unmatched junction bases numbered 8, after V lost 3 bases and J lost 2 bases. This chain's CDR3 is CASSPLPRTGQETQYF. The DNA for the CDR3 is TGTGCCAGCTCACCCTTACCCAGGACAGGGCAAGAGACCCAGTACTTC.

The chain links TRBV23-1 to TRBJ2-5; D uncertain. TRBV23-1 is an ORF, and what it does is uncertain. V dropped 8 bases and J dropped 1 base, with 17 bases sitting between them. The CDR3 contains 15 residues. DNA of the CDR3: TGCGCCAGCGAGTTCAGCCAGGAGCTCCAAGAGACCCAGTACTTC. Protein sequence: CASEFSQELQETQYF.

The rearrangement uses TRBV7-8 and TRBJ2-7; D possibly matches TRBD1 or TRBD2 (5 bases each). Germline CDR1 is SGHVS and CDR2 is FQNEAQ. Between the trimmed V and J ends, which lost 5 bases and 4 bases, there was a span of 18 bases. CDR3 length: 15 residues. As DNA, the CDR3 is TGTGCCAGCAGCCCAATGGGGACCGCTAAGTACGAGCAGTACTTC. Translating gives CASSPMGTAKYEQYF.

This clonotype has a count of ten or more. The V and J genes are TRBV7-9 and TRBJ2-3, with 10 bases aligning to TRBD1. The CDR3 length is 16 residues. Germline V gene lookup returns CDR1 SEHNR and CDR2 FQNEAQ (reference sequence). J lost 0 bases, V lost 5 bases, and 5 bases had no gene match. CDR3: CASSRGTGASTDTQYF. CDR3 bases: TGTGCCAGCAGCCGAGGGACAGGGGCTAGCACAGATACGCAGTATTTT.

This sequence joins TRBV29-1 and TRBJ1-3, with D unclear. CDR3 length: 11 residues. Per the germline V gene, CDR1 is SQVTM and CDR2 is ANQGSEA. Trimming cost V 4 bases and J 6 bases, with 7 bases left between them. The CDR3 DNA sequence: TGCAGCGTTGCACAGACAAACACCATATATTTT. Translating it yields CSVAQTNTIYF.

In its sample, this clonotype was seen a few times. The chain recombines TRBV12-3 or TRBV12-4 with TRBJ1-1, with D perhaps matching TRBD1 (5 bases). The CDR3 contains 11 residues. Trimming pared 6 bases from V and 10 bases from J, leaving 12 bases between. CDR3 DNA: TGTGCCAGCAGGGGGACTAGTCGAGCTTTCTTT. This sequence encodes CASRGTSRAFF.

CDR3 loop: CATSRDQGQRWKNEQFF. The CDR3 coding sequence is TGTGCCACCAGCAGAGATCAGGGCCAGAGGTGGAAGAATGAGCAGTTCTTC. The V and J genes are TRBV15 and TRBJ2-1; D may be TRBD1 (5 bases). Germline lookup yields CDR1 LNHNV and CDR2 YYDKDF (reference sequence). V dropped 0 bases and J dropped 7 bases, with 19 bases sitting between them. The CDR3 has 17 amino acids. The full variable domain, completed using reference TRBV15 and TRBJ2-1, is DAMVIQNPRYQVTQFGKPVTLSCSQTLNHNVMYWYQQKSSQAPKLLFHYYDKDFNNEADTPDNFQSRRPNTSFCFLDIRSPGLGDTAMYLCATSRDQGQRWKNEQFFGPGTRLTVL.

This chain uses TRBV9 with TRBJ2-3; 7 bases agree with TRBD2. The V gene's germline CDR1 is SGDLS and CDR2 YYNGEE. The CDR3 runs to 16 residues. Trimming removed 0 bases from V and 1 base from J; junction bases left unmatched: 5. The CDR3 DNA follows: TGTGCCAGCAGCGTAGGCCCTAGCGGTGGCACAGATACGCAGTATTTT. The encoded protein is CASSVGPSGGTDTQYF.

This chain links TRBV4-1 with TRBJ2-3; possibly TRBD1 or TRBD2 for D (6 bases each). This CDR3 is 18 amino acids long. Germline V gene data show CDR1 as MGHRA and CDR2 as YSYEKL. V dropped 5 bases and J dropped 0 bases, with 21 bases sitting between them. The CDR3 DNA follows: TGCGCCAGCAGCTCACGGGGGCATAGTCAAGCTAGCACAGATACGCAGTATTTT. Its protein is CASSSRGHSQASTDTQYF.

This chain connects TRBV30 to TRBJ2-1, with D hard to call. Germline loops: CDR1 GTSNPN, CDR2 SVGIG (reference sequence). V lost 4 bases and J 8 bases, leaving 9 bases between the germline ends. CDR3 length: 11 amino acids. The CDR3 spells CAWTRRDEQFF. The DNA for the CDR3 is TGTGCCTGGACCCGAAGGGATGAGCAGTTCTTC.

This chain joins TRBV3-1 and TRBJ2-1; D not certain. The CDR3 is 14 amino acids. V was trimmed by 4 bases and J by 3 bases, leaving 10 bases between them. Germline CDR1 reads LGHDT; CDR2 reads YNNKEL (reference sequence). CDR3 DNA sequence: TGTGCCAGCAGCCCTACTGGTTTCTACAATGAGCAGTTCTTC. Translated, it gives CASSPTGFYNEQFF.

This clonotype was counted ten times or more. V and J are TRBV12-3 or TRBV12-4 and TRBJ1-6, with 7 bases fitting TRBD1. J gave up 10 bases and V 2 bases, and 8 bases lay outside the gene matches. The CDR3 length is 15 residues. The CDR3 loop is CASSLSSDRASPLHF. The CDR3 DNA reads TGTGCCAGCAGTTTAAGCAGCGACAGGGCCTCACCCCTCCACTTT.

This clonotype was detected only a few times. The chain employs TRBV7-9 and TRBJ2-2; 7 positions agree with TRBD1. The CDR3 extends over 16 amino acids. J was trimmed by 5 bases and V by 3 bases; bases with no gene match: 9. The germline V gene encodes CDR1 SEHNR and CDR2 FQNEAQ (reference sequence). The CDR3: CASSLLTGLGTGELFF. The CDR3 DNA is TGTGCCAGCAGCTTGTTGACAGGGTTGGGGACCGGGGAGCTGTTTTTT. Filled out from reference TRBV7-9 and TRBJ2-2, the complete variable domain reads DTGVSQNPRHKITKRGQNVTFRCDPISEHNRLYWYRQTLGQGPEFLTYFQNEAQLEKSRLLSDRFSAERPKGSFSTLEIQRTEQGDSAMYLCASSLLTGLGTGELFFGEGSRLTVL.

The chain recombines TRBV11-2 with TRBJ1-1, with a weak D call TRBD1 (6 bases). Germline CDR1 is SGHAT and CDR2 is FQNNGV. The CDR3 is made up of 13 amino acids. V gave up 5 bases and J gave up 5 bases, with 12 bases separating them. Written as DNA, the CDR3 is TGTGCCAGCAGCCGCCAGGGGAATACTGAAGCTTTCTTT. It is translated as CASSRQGNTEAFF. The entire variable domain, with the rest obtained from reference TRBV11-2 and TRBJ1-1, is as follows: EAGVAQSPRYKIIEKRQSVAFWCNPISGHATLYWYQQILGQGPKLLIQFQNNGVVDDSQLPKDRFSAERLKGVDSTLKIQPAKLEDSAVYLCASSRQGNTEAFFGQGTRLTVV.

This clonotype was observed at least ten times. The gene calls are TRBV29-1 and TRBJ2-1; 9 positions match TRBD2. The CDR3 loop spans 15 amino acids. Germline CDR1 is SQVTM and CDR2 is ANQGSEA. V trimming: 7 bases; J trimming: 2 bases; junction bases outside the gene matches: 9. Here the CDR3 DNA reads TGCAGCGCTTCACTGACTAGCGGCCCCTACAATGAGCAGTTCTTC. Translated: CSASLTSGPYNEQFF.

The genes are TRBV14 and TRBJ2-2; D uncertain. Germline loops: CDR1 SGHDN, CDR2 FVKESK. Trimming left V 5 bases short and J 10 bases short, with 17 bases between. This CDR3 is built from 14 residues. The CDR3 loop is CASSGRTDALELFF. For the CDR3, the DNA is TGTGCCAGCAGCGGAAGGACCGATGCTTTGGAGCTGTTTTTT.

V and J are TRBV20-1 and TRBJ2-7; D uncertain. With 5 bases removed from V and 0 bases from J, the gap between germline ends came to 14 bases. The CDR3 sequence is 14 residues long. Germline CDR1 reads DFQATT; CDR2 reads SNEGSKA (reference sequence). In DNA, the CDR3 is TGCAGTGCTGCGAATCAGAAGCTCTCCTACGAGCAGTACTTC. Residues: CSAANQKLSYEQYF.

As for this clonotype: The germline gene is not matched at one end of the junction; a read error may be the cause. The rearrangement joins TRBV7-7 to TRBJ2-7; TRBD1 or TRBD2 may be the D gene (5 bases each). Per germline, CDR1 SSHAT and CDR2 FNYEAQ (reference sequence). The CDR3 is made up of 14 amino acids. The CDR3 region has the DNA TGTGCTAGCAGCTCGCAGATGGGGGTGGGCGAGCAGTACTTC. This gives the protein CASSSQMGVGEQYF.